The rows below give T cell receptor beta chains drawn from one sample of a study of blood T cells in healthy people across ages. TCRdb passed the 5' RACE reads through MiXCR, listing each CDR3 protein once. The repertoire consists of about 1.4 million distinct CDR3 sequences, with approximately 59% occurring once and the leading ten covering roughly 6.3%. The sequenced material came from blood. These receptors were collected from a man aged 18-30 years in good health. Each CDR3 is given with its conserved first and last residue. A D gene is named only where the DNA matches it firmly. Size values are once, few and many counts, or a class for expanded clones, and some rows have none.

. TRBJ2-3 TRBD2 TRBV20-1 TGCAGTGCTAGAGATACTAGCGGGATTGTGGGTACGCAGTATTTT CSARDTSGIVGTQYF
few TRBJ2-1 . TRBV7-2 TGTGCCAGCAGCTTAGTGGCTACTGAGCAGTTCTTC CASSLVATEQFF
. TRBJ1-5 . TRBV20-1 TGCAGTGCTAGAACTCAAGGGGAAAAGGAGCCCCAGCATTTT CSARTQGEKEPQHF
. TRBJ2-7 TRBD1 TRBV20-1 TGCAGTGCAGAGCCGGGACAGGGGAGGGGCTCCTACGAGCAGTACTTC CSAEPGQGRGSYEQYF
. TRBJ1-2 . TRBV20-1 TGCGGTGCTAGTGACCCTTTGGGGCAACCCTATGGCTACACCTTC CGASDPLGQPYGYTF
. TRBJ2-1 . TRBV20-1 TGCAGTGCCAGTCGCCCCGGGTTGACCTACAATGAGCAGTTCTTC CSASRPGLTYNEQFF
. TRBJ2-7 . TRBV20-1 TGCAGTGCTAACCCCTTAGGGAGCGGACACGAGCAGTACTTC CSANPLGSGHEQYF
. TRBJ2-7 TRBD2 TRBV4-1 TGCGCCAGCAGCGAAGTCCCGGGGGGTGGGTACGAGCAGTACTTC CASSEVPGGGYEQYF
. TRBJ1-2 . TRBV12-3/TRBV12-4 TGTGCCAGCAGTTTAGCCCCAGACAGCTATGGCTACACCTTC CASSLAPDSYGYTF
. TRBJ1-2 . TRBV12-3/TRBV12-4 TGTGCCAGCACCCCGGGACTGTTGTGGTATGGCTACACCTTC CASTPGLLWYGYTF
. TRBJ2-6 . TRBV12-3/TRBV12-4 TGTGCCAGCAGTTTATCTGGCAGCTACTCTGCTGGGGCCAACGTCCTGACTTTC CASSLSGSYSAGANVLTF
. TRBJ2-7 . TRBV5-1 TGCGCCAGCAGCGTGAGGCCAGGGAATTACGAGCAGTACTTC CASSVRPGNYEQYF
. TRBJ2-3 . TRBV29-1 TGCAGCGTCGGGACCGGCCTTGAGACAGATACGCAGTATTTT CSVGTGLETDTQYF
. TRBJ2-1 . TRBV7-9 TGTGCCAGCAGCCCTCTTCTAAACAGGGTTTGGTCCAATGAGCAGTTCTTC CASSPLLNRVWSNEQFF
. TRBJ2-7 . TRBV9 TGTGCCAGCAGCGTAGTCTCAGGGCGCGACGAGCAGTACTTC CASSVVSGRDEQYF
. TRBJ2-3 . TRBV10-3 TGTGCCATCAGTGGGGGTAGCGCTGCTAGCACAGATACGCAGTATTTT CAISGGSAASTDTQYF
. TRBJ2-2 . TRBV20-1 TGCAGTGCTAGAGATTTCCGAAAATTGGTCGGGGAGCTGTTTTTT CSARDFRKLVGELFF
. TRBJ1-2 . TRBV29-1 TGCAGCGTTGAATACGGGGCTCGCAACTATGGCTACACCTTC CSVEYGARNYGYTF
. TRBJ1-2 . TRBV27 TGTGCCAGCAGTTTCGGACCGCGAGGGGATGGCTACACCTTC CASSFGPRGDGYTF
few TRBJ2-7 . TRBV12-3/TRBV12-4 TGTGCCAGCAGTTTATCGCCGGGGAACGAGCAGTACTTC CASSLSPGNEQYF
. TRBJ2-1 . TRBV19 TGTGCCAGTACGGGCGTCGATGAGCAGTTCTTC CASTGVDEQFF
many TRBJ2-5 . TRBV5-1 TGTGCCAGCAGCTTAGGGATAGAGACCCAGTACTTC CASSLGIETQYF
few TRBJ2-3 . TRBV29-1 TGCAGCGAAGGGGAGATAGATACGCAGTATTTT CSEGEIDTQYF
. TRBJ2-3 . TRBV10-2 TGCGCCAGCGGAGACCTAACCGAGGATACGCAGTATTTT CASGDLTEDTQYF
. TRBJ2-7 . TRBV12-3/TRBV12-4 TGTGCCAGCAGTTTAGTCCAGGACCAGTACTTC CASSLVQDQYF
few TRBJ2-7 . TRBV2 TGTGCCAGCCAAGGCGCGGTAGGCTACGAGCAGTACTTC CASQGAVGYEQYF
. TRBJ2-6 TRBD1 TRBV7-2 TGTGCCAGCAGCCGGGGACAGGGGTTCTCTGGGGCCAACGTCCTGACTTTC CASSRGQGFSGANVLTF
. TRBJ1-1 TRBD1 TRBV10-3 TGTGCCATCAGTCCAAGTACCGGGACAGGGGTCACTGAAGCTTTCTTT CAISPSTGTGVTEAFF
few TRBJ2-3 . TRBV12-3/TRBV12-4 TGTGCCAGCAGTTCCGTTCTACTCCGGGGTCGAAGCAGTTCGCAGTATTTT CASSSVLLRGRSSSQYF
. TRBJ2-7 . TRBV3-1 TGTGCCAGCAGCCCCGACAGGACCCTCTACGAGCAGTACTTC CASSPDRTLYEQYF
few TRBJ1-4 . TRBV6-5 TGTGCCAGCAGTTCCCCGGGGTCTAATGAAAAACTGTTTTTT CASSSPGSNEKLFF
. TRBJ2-1 . TRBV27 TGTGCCAGCGTTGGCCAGGGTCACGGGGACGGCCCCTCCTACAATGAGCAGTTCTTC CASVGQGHGDGPSYNEQFF
. TRBJ1-4 . TRBV24-1 TGTGCCACCAGTGATAGGGGGGCAACTAATGAAAAACTGTTTTTT CATSDRGATNEKLFF
. TRBJ2-2 TRBD1 TRBV6-2/TRBV6-3 TGTGCCAGCAGTTACCTACAGGGGGCGATGGGGGAGCTGTTTTTT CASSYLQGAMGELFF
. TRBJ2-1 TRBD2 TRBV12-5 TGTGCTAGTGGTTTGGACACTAGCGGGAGGTCTAATGAGCAGTTCTTC CASGLDTSGRSNEQFF
. TRBJ1-1 . TRBV2 TGTGCCAGCAGTACGTTACAGGGAATGAGCACTGAAGCTTTCTTT CASSTLQGMSTEAFF
. TRBJ2-5 . TRBV20-1 TGCAGTGCTAAGAATTTTCATCGGGAGACCCAGTACTTC CSAKNFHRETQYF
. TRBJ2-5 TRBD1 TRBV3-1 TGTGCCAGCAGCAAAACAGGGGGCTCTTGGGAGACCCAGTACTTC CASSKTGGSWETQYF
many TRBJ2-1 . TRBV29-1 TGCAGCTCAAGTGGTGACAGGCTATACAATGAGCAGTTCTTC CSSSGDRLYNEQFF
. TRBJ2-5 TRBD2 TRBV2 TGTGCCAGCAGTGCCGGACTAGCGGGGCCCTCGGAGACCCAGTACTTC CASSAGLAGPSETQYF
few TRBJ2-1 TRBD2 TRBV20-1 TGCAGTGCTAGAGCATATAGCGGGGGGGCTATCAATGAGCAGTTCTTC CSARAYSGGAINEQFF
. TRBJ2-7 . TRBV20-1 TGCAGTGCTAGGGGTGGAAGGGTTGCCTACGAGCAGTACTTC CSARGGRVAYEQYF
few TRBJ2-5 . TRBV12-3/TRBV12-4 TGTGCCAGCAGTTTCGTTGGGCAGGGCTCCAAGCAAGAGACCCAGTACTTC CASSFVGQGSKQETQYF
once TRBJ1-1 . TRBV15 TGTGCCACCAGCAGAGATAGAGCAGGGGAGTACACTGAAGCTTTCTTT CATSRDRAGEYTEAFF
. TRBJ2-5 . TRBV12-3/TRBV12-4 TGTGCCAGCACCCTCGATCCGGGACCTCAAGAGACCCAGTACTTC CASTLDPGPQETQYF
many TRBJ2-1 . TRBV4-1 TGCGCCAGCAGCCAAGTAGGAGGGGAGCAGTTCTTC CASSQVGGEQFF
. TRBJ1-3 . TRBV6-5 TGTGCCAGCAGTTACTCGAGTGAAGGGTGGAACGGAAACACCATATATTTT CASSYSSEGWNGNTIYF
few TRBJ2-3 . TRBV10-3 TGTGCCATCAGTGACGGGAGCTTTTACTCCACAGATACGCAGTATTTT CAISDGSFYSTDTQYF
. TRBJ2-7 . TRBV5-1 TGCGCCAGCAGCCAGCCTAGCGCAACCTACGAGCAGTACTTC CASSQPSATYEQYF